Listed below are T cell receptor beta chains from one sample, sequenced in a study of cytotoxic CD8 clonotypes in ibrutinib-treated CLL. TCRdb's table, derived via immunoSEQ multiplex PCR, lists solely in-frame clones and lacks some. The sample lists 200,000 or so clones, about four fifths occurring once. The source material was PBMCs, sampled after 12 months of ibrutinib treatment. These receptors all stem from a human donor with chronic lymphocytic leukemia. The CDR3 runs from the conserved cysteine through the conserved F or W. A D gene is named only where the DNA matches it firmly. The listing skips clone size in some rows; elsewhere it reads once, few, many or a size class.

v_gene,d_gene,j_gene,abundance,CDR3nt,CDR3aa
TRBV14,TRBD1,TRBJ2-3,once,TGTGCCAGCGATTCTCACGGGACAGAGAGCACAGATACGCAGTATTTT,CASDSHGTESTDTQYF
TRBV6-5,TRBD1,TRBJ2-7,NA,TGTGCCAGCAGATCGGGACAGGGGCCCTACGAGCAGTACTTC,CASRSGQGPYEQYF
TRBV27,TRBD1,TRBJ2-5,NA,TGTGCCAGCAGTTTAAGAGGTTGGACAGGACAAGAGACCCAGTACTTC,CASSLRGWTGQETQYF
TRBV15,TRBD2,TRBJ2-5,NA,TGTGCCACCAGCACTACTAGCGGGGGGCCTGGAGAGACCCAGTACTTC,CATSTTSGGPGETQYF
TRBV5-1,NA,TRBJ2-7,once,TGCGCCAGCAGCTTGAGAGGGGGGGTCTCCTACGAGCAGTACTTC,CASSLRGGVSYEQYF
TRBV15,NA,TRBJ2-7,few,TGTGCCACCAGCAGGGGTGGGGCAGAACCAAGAAAAACCTACGAGCAGTACTTC,CATSRGGAEPRKTYEQYF
TRBV2,NA,TRBJ1-5,NA,TGTGCCAGCAGTGAAGAATCGCTGAGACAGACTTATAGCAATCAGCCCCAGCATTTT,CASSEESLRQTYSNQPQHF
TRBV4-1,NA,TRBJ1-1,NA,TGCGCCAGCAGCCAAGTAGGTCTTAACACTGAAGCTTTCTTT,CASSQVGLNTEAFF
TRBV7-9,TRBD2,TRBJ2-7,NA,TGTGCCAGCAGCAGGGAACTAGCGGTACCCTACGAGCAGTACTTC,CASSRELAVPYEQYF
TRBV6-1,NA,TRBJ1-2,NA,TGTGCCAGCAGAATACCTACAGGCGTCTATGGCTACACCTTC,CASRIPTGVYGYTF
TRBV6-5,TRBD2,TRBJ2-7,NA,TGTGCCAGCTTAGCGGGGGAGCAGTACTTC,CASLAGEQYF
TRBV19,TRBD1,TRBJ1-1,NA,TGTGCCAGTATTTCAGGACAGGGGGTTTTTGAAGCTTTCTTT,CASISGQGVFEAFF
TRBV7-2,NA,TRBJ1-2,few,TGTGCCAGCAGCTTAGACCGGGACCAGAACTATGGCTACACCTTC,CASSLDRDQNYGYTF
TRBV5-1,TRBD1,TRBJ1-2,NA,TGCGCCAGCAGCTTGGAAGGGGGCATGGGCTACACCTTC,CASSLEGGMGYTF
TRBV11-3,NA,TRBJ2-7,NA,TGTGCCAGCAGCCCCGAATGGGGCTACGAGCAGTACTTC,CASSPEWGYEQYF
TRBV5-6,NA,TRBJ2-7,NA,TGTGCCAGCAGCTGGGCGGAGGGGTGGAACGAGCAGTACTTC,CASSWAEGWNEQYF
TRBV7-2,TRBD2,TRBJ2-1,NA,TGTGCCAGCAGCCCCGCGGGGGGGCCTGGCTATGAGCAGTTCTTC,CASSPAGGPGYEQFF
TRBV5-1,TRBD2,TRBJ2-3,NA,TGCGCCAGCAGCCCCCCGACTAGCGAGATTGGGGCTACGCAGTATTTT,CASSPPTSEIGATQYF
TRBV6-5,NA,TRBJ1-1,NA,TGTGCCACGGGACGGTTCATGAACACTGAAGCTTTCTTT,CATGRFMNTEAFF
TRBV2,NA,TRBJ2-2,NA,TGTGCCAGCAGTGAGGTGGCGGCCTCGAACACCGGGGAGCTGTTTTTT,CASSEVAASNTGELFF
TRBV19,NA,TRBJ1-4,NA,TGTGCCACTAGAACATTGGCTAATGAAAAACTGTTTTTT,CATRTLANEKLFF
TRBV7-8,TRBD1,TRBJ1-1,NA,TGTGCCAGCAGCGCTTTACAGGGGAGGTACACTGAAGCTTTCTTT,CASSALQGRYTEAFF
TRBV7-6,TRBD1,TRBJ2-7,NA,TGTGCCAGCAGCTTAGGTGGACAGGGTATCTACGAGCAGTACTTC,CASSLGGQGIYEQYF
TRBV20-1,NA,TRBJ2-5,NA,TGCAGTGCTATCAGGGAGACCCAGTACTTC,CSAIRETQYF
TRBV2,NA,TRBJ1-4,NA,TGTGCCAGCAGTGTTCTGGAGGGTACTAATGAAAAACTGTTTTTT,CASSVLEGTNEKLFF
TRBV5-3,NA,TRBJ2-5,NA,TGTGCCAGAAGCTTGGTTTATGAGGGGCAAGAGACCCAGTACTTC,CARSLVYEGQETQYF
TRBV28,NA,TRBJ2-7,NA,TGTGCCAGCAGGGGCCGGGACGCGGGTACCTACGAGCAGTACTTC,CASRGRDAGTYEQYF
TRBV11-3,TRBD2,TRBJ2-2,NA,TGTGCCAGCAGCTCCCCCACTAGCGGGGGCACCGGGGAGCTGTTTTTT,CASSSPTSGGTGELFF
TRBV5-1,TRBD1,TRBJ1-1,NA,TGCGCCAGCACTCTATGGGACAGGGGAGGAACTGAAGCTTTCTTT,CASTLWDRGGTEAFF
TRBV19,TRBD1,TRBJ2-7,NA,TGTGCCAGTAGCAGACAGGGAATCCACGAGCAGTACTTC,CASSRQGIHEQYF
TRBV9,NA,TRBJ1-1,NA,TGTGCCAGCAGCGTATCGGGCATGAACACTGAAGCTTTCTTT,CASSVSGMNTEAFF
TRBV2,NA,TRBJ2-5,NA,TGTGCCAGCAGAGGCCGAGTCCAAGAGACCCAGTACTTC,CASRGRVQETQYF
TRBV7-9,TRBD1,TRBJ2-1,NA,TGTGCCAGCAGCCCACGACAGGGGCGGGTCAATGAGCAGTTCTTC,CASSPRQGRVNEQFF
TRBV7-9,NA,TRBJ2-2,NA,TGTGCCAGCAGCCCGCCCTGGGGGAATCTAGCGCCGAACACCGGGGAGCTGTTTTTT,CASSPPWGNLAPNTGELFF
TRBV5-1,TRBD1,TRBJ2-6,NA,TGCGCCAGCAGACCGCAACCGGGACAGGGGCTCTCTGGGGCCGACGTCCTGACTTTC,CASRPQPGQGLSGADVLTF
TRBV5-1,TRBD1,TRBJ2-1,NA,TGCGCCAGCAGCTTCACAGGGGGCCAGTACAATGAGCAGTTCTTC,CASSFTGGQYNEQFF
TRBV18,TRBD2,TRBJ2-1,NA,TGTGCCAGCTCACTATCTAGCGGGAGTATTGAGCAGTTCTTC,CASSLSSGSIEQFF